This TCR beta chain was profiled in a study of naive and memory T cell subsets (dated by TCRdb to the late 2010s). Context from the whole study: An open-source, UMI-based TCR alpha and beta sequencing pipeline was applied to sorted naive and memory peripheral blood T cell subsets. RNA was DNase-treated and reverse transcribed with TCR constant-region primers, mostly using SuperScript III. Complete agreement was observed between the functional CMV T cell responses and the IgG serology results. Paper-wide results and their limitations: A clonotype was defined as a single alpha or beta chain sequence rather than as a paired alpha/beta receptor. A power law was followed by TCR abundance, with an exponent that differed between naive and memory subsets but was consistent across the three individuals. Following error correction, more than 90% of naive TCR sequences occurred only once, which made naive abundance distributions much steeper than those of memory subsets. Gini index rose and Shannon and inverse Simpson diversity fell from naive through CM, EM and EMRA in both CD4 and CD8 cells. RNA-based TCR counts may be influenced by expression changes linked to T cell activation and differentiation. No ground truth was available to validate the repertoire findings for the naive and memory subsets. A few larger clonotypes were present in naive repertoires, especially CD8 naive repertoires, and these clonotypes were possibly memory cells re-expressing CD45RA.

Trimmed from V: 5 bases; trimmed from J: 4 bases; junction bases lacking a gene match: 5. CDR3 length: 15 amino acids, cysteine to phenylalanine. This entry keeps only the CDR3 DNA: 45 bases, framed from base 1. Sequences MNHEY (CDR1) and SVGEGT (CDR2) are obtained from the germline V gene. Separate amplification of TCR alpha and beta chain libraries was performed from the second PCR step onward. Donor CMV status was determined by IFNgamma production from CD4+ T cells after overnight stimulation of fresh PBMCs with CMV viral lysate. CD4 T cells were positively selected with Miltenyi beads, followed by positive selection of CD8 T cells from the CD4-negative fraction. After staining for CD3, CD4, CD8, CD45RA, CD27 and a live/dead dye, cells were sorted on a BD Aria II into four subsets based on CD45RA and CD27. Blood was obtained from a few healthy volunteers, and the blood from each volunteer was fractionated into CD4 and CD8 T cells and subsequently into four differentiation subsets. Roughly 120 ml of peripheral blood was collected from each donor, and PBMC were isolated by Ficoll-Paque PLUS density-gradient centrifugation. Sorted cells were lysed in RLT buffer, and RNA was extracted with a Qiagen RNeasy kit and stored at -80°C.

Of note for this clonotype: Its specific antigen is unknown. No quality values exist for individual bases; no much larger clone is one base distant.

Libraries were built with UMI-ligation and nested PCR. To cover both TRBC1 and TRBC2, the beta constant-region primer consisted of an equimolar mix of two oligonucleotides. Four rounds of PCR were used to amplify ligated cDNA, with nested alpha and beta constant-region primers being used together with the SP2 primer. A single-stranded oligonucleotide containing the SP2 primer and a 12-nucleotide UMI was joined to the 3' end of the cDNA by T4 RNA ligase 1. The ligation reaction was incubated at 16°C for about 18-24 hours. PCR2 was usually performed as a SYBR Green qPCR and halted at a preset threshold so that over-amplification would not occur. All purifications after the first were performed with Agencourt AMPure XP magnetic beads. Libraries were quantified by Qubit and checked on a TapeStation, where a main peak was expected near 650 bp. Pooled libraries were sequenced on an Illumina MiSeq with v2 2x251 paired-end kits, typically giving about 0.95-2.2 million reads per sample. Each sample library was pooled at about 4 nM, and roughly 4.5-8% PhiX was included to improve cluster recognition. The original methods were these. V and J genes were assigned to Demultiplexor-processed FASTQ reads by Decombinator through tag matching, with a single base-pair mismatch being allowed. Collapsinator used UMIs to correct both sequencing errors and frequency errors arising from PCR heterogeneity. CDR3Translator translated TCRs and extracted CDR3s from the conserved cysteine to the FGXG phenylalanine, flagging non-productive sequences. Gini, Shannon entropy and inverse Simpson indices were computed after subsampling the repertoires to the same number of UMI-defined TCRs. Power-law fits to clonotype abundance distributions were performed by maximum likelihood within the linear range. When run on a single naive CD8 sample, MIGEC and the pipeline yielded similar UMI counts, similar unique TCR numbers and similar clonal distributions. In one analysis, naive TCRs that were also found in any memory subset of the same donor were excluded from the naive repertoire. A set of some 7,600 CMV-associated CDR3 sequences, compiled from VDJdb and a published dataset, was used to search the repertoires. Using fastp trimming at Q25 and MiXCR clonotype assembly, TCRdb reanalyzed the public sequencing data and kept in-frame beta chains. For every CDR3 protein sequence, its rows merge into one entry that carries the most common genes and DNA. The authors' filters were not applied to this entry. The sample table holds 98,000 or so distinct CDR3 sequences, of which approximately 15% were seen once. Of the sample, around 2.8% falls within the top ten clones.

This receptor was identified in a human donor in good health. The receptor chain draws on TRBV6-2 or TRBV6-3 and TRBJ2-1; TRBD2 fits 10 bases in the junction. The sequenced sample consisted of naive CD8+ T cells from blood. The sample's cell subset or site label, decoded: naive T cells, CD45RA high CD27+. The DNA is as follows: TGTGCCAGCAGTGACGGGACTAGCGATTACAATGAGCAGTTCTTC. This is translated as CASSDGTSDYNEQFF.